These 29 T cell receptor beta chains were all obtained from the same sample, sequenced in a study of shared clonotypes between healthy human individuals. Clones were read by immunoSEQ multiplex PCR, and TCRdb kept only the in-frame ones, dropping some. The table lists roughly 1 million clones, 65% to 80% of them singletons. Sequencing used memory CD4+ T cells sorted from blood. The subset here: CD45RA-negative fraction. Receptors were obtained from a man in his late teens or twenties in good health.

The chain couples TRBV11-3 to TRBJ2-3; no definite D call. Germline V gene data show CDR1 as SGHNT and CDR2 as YENEEA. V was clipped by 5 bases and J by 6 bases, with 12 bases between them. The CDR3 contains 13 residues. This CDR3 reads CASSHDLGDTQYF. CDR3 nucleotide sequence: TGTGCCAGCAGCCACGATTTAGGTGATACGCAGTATTTT.

V gene TRBV19 combines with J gene TRBJ1-6, with D possibly being TRBD1 (6 bases). This CDR3 has 16 amino acids. The V end was cut by 4 bases, the J end by 7 bases, with 17 bases between. Germline values: CDR1 LNHDA, CDR2 SQIVND (reference sequence). CDR3 residues: CASSSEARGGNSPLHF. Written as DNA, the CDR3 is TGTGCCAGTAGTAGCGAAGCCAGGGGAGGGAATTCACCCCTCCACTTT.

Worth noting for this clone: The sample has other DNA sequences that encode this CDR3 too. The chain joins TRBV6-5 to TRBJ1-2; D not resolved. The CDR3 is made up of 11 amino acids. Trimming left V 2 bases short and J 7 bases short, with 5 bases between. Germline V CDR1 and CDR2: MNHEY, SVGAGI. CDR3 sequence reads: CASSYAGGYTF. Here the CDR3 DNA reads TGTGCCAGCAGTTACGCGGGTGGCTACACCTTC.

Turning to this clone: This likely reflects a read error, since a far larger clone is one base away. Other DNA sequences from this sample encode an identical CDR3 as well. This rearrangement joins TRBV14 to TRBJ1-2; TRBD1 aligns across 9 bases. From germline, CDR1 is SGHDN and CDR2 FVKESK. The CDR3 runs to 15 residues. The CDR3 loop reads CASSQPGTGLYGYTF. The CDR3 nucleotides read TGTGCCAGCAGCCAACCGGGGACAGGGCTTTATGGCTACACTTTC.

The genes are TRBV6-1 and TRBJ2-7; D call uncertain. The germline gives CDR1 MNHNS, CDR2 SASEGT. The CDR3 sequence is 14 residues long. V lost 10 bases and J 0 bases, leaving 16 bases between the germline ends. The CDR3 nucleotides read TGTGCCACCGCGATAGTTTCTCTCTCCTACGAGCAGTACTTC. This encodes CATAIVSLSYEQYF.

The chain has TRBV11-2 and TRBJ2-2; D is ambiguous. CDR3 size: 16 residues. Germline lookup yields CDR1 SGHAT and CDR2 FQNNGV. Trimming pared 2 bases from V and 4 bases from J, leaving 14 bases between. Here the CDR3 reads CASSLRARSSTGELFF. Written as DNA, the CDR3 is TGTGCCAGCAGCTTAAGGGCACGATCATCCACCGGGGAGCTGTTTTTT.

The V call is TRBV2, the J call TRBJ1-5; 8 bases are a match to TRBD1. The CDR3 consists of 13 residues. Germline CDR1 SNHLY, CDR2 FYNNEI. Germline trimming cut 8 bases from V and 7 bases from J; bases unmatched to any gene: 7. In DNA, the CDR3 is TGTGCCAGCGGTGGACAGGGTATACAGCCCCAGCATTTT. It is translated as CASGGQGIQPQHF.

This clone was detected once. The chain recombines TRBV18 with TRBJ2-5; TRBD1 matches 7 bases. V was clipped by 2 bases and J by 7 bases; unmatched bases: 7. CDR1 KGHSH and CDR2 LQKENI come from the germline V gene. CDR3 length: 14 residues. Here the CDR3 DNA reads TGTGCCAGCTCACCAGACCAGGCAGGGGGGACCCAGTACTTC. Protein: CASSPDQAGGTQYF.

The chain has TRBV5-8 and TRBJ2-2, with D hard to call. CDR1 is SGHTS and CDR2 is YDEGEE in the germline V gene. The CDR3 is made up of 16 amino acids. V was pared by 0 bases and J by 0 bases, with 9 bases between. The CDR3 protein is CASSLAVQSNTGELFF. The CDR3 DNA sequence: TGTGCCAGCAGCTTGGCCGTACAGTCGAACACCGGGGAGCTGTTTTTT.

The genes are TRBV2 and TRBJ2-3; 8 positions agree with TRBD2. The CDR3 consists of 15 residues. After removal of 2 bases from V and 2 bases from J, the junction contained 3 bases not matched to a gene. The germline V gene encodes CDR1 SNHLY and CDR2 FYNNEI. Written as DNA, the CDR3 is TGTGCCAGCAGTGAAACGACTAGCGCCACAGATACGCAGTATTTT. This translates into CASSETTSATDTQYF.

For this clone: Other DNA sequences in this sample translate to the same CDR3. The V call is TRBV30, the J call TRBJ1-3; D is uncertain. V was clipped by 2 bases and J by 1 base, with 3 bases between them. The CDR3 contains 12 residues. CDR1 GTSNPN and CDR2 SVGIG come from the germline V gene (reference sequence). CDR3 residues: CAWSTSGNTIYF. The CDR3 nucleotides read TGTGCCTGGAGTACTTCTGGAAACACCATATATTTT.

The rearrangement uses TRBV11-1 and TRBJ1-1; TRBD1 matches 7 bases. This CDR3 region has 17 residues. With V trimmed by 1 base and J by 1 base, 9 bases remained unmatched. Germline lookup yields CDR1 SGHAT and CDR2 FQDESV (reference sequence). CDR3 DNA: TGTGCCAGCAGCTTAGTGGGAAGGGGGCAAAGGAACACTGAAGCTTTCTTT. This gives the protein CASSLVGRGQRNTEAFF. Full variable domain (remainder filled in from reference TRBV11-1 and TRBJ1-1): EAEVAQSPRYKITEKSQAVAFWCDPISGHATLYWYRQILGQGPELLVQFQDESVVDDSQLPKDRFSAERLKGVDSTLKIQPAELGDSAMYLCASSLVGRGQRNTEAFFGQGTRLTVV.

This rearrangement joins TRBV27 to TRBJ1-5, with D hard to call. Germline CDR1 is MNHEY and CDR2 is SMNVEV (reference sequence). V gave up 3 bases and J gave up 4 bases, with 10 bases separating them. The CDR3 loop spans 14 amino acids. The chain's CDR3 is CASSFNGANQPQHF. Here the CDR3 DNA reads TGTGCCAGCAGTTTCAACGGCGCGAATCAGCCCCAGCATTTT.

On this clone itself: One junction end disagrees with the germline gene, perhaps due to a read error. The chain employs TRBV30 and TRBJ2-7; 9 bases line up with TRBD1. CDR3 length equals 12 residues. Per the germline V gene, CDR1 is GTSNPN and CDR2 is SVGIG (reference sequence). CDR3 DNA: TGTGCCTGGAGTGCCCGCGGGACAGGGATTACCTTC. Protein: CAWSARGTGITF.

This clone occurred a few times. Other DNA sequences in this sample translate to the same CDR3. The chain employs TRBV5-1 and TRBJ2-5, with 12 bases lining up with TRBD2. With V trimmed by 1 base and J by 5 bases, 0 bases remained unmatched. The CDR3 runs to 14 residues. Germline V lookup: CDR1 SGHRS, CDR2 YFSETQ. The CDR3 region has the DNA TGCGCCAGCAGCTTGACTAGCGGGGGGGAGACCCAGTACTTC. This gives the protein CASSLTSGGETQYF. Based on the CDR3 plus reference TRBV5-1 and TRBJ2-5, the full variable domain is KAGVTQTPRYLIKTRGQQVTLSCSPISGHRSVSWYQQTPGQGLQFLFEYFSETQRNKGNFPGRFSGRQFSNSRSEMNVSTLELGDSALYLCASSLTSGGETQYFGPGTRLLVL.

The V gene is TRBV6-5, the J gene TRBJ2-4, with no clear D. The CDR3 runs to 12 residues. With 4 bases removed from V and 5 bases from J, the gap between germline ends came to 6 bases. CDR1 and CDR2 (germline): MNHEY, SVGAGI. The CDR3 coding sequence is TGTGCCAGCAGTTCTTCCCAAAACATTCAGTACTTC. As protein: CASSSSQNIQYF.

This chain joins TRBV7-3 and TRBJ2-7; D perhaps matches TRBD2 (6 bases). The germline gives CDR1 SGHTA, CDR2 FQGTGA. This CDR3 region has 14 residues. V lost 5 bases and J 5 bases, leaving 16 bases between the germline ends. DNA for the CDR3: TGTGCCAGCAGCCCCCGGGGTGGCGGGGACGAGCAGTACTTC. This sequence encodes CASSPRGGGDEQYF.

This sequence joins TRBV28 and TRBJ1-1; 7 positions match TRBD1. The trim removed 8 bases at V and 6 bases at J, leaving 9 bases unmatched. CDR3 length: 13 amino acids. CDR1 is MDHEN, CDR2 SYDVKM, per germline. The CDR3 DNA is TGTGCCAGCTTGGGACAGCCGGGGTCTGAAGCTTTCTTT. Translated, it gives CASLGQPGSEAFF.

This sequence joins TRBV10-3 and TRBJ1-5; possible D gene TRBD1, 6 bases. Deletions cut 6 bases from V and 4 bases from J, with 10 bases between. This CDR3 has 13 amino acids. Germline V gene lookup returns CDR1 ENHRY and CDR2 SYGVKD. CDR3 nucleotides: TGTGCCATCAGCCCGGACAGTAATCAGCCCCAGCATTTT. It codes for CAISPDSNQPQHF.

CDR3 protein: CASSDQDRKRKLFF. CDR3 DNA sequence: TGTGCCAGCAGCGACCAGGACAGGAAGCGAAAACTGTTTTTT. The chain uses TRBV2 and TRBJ1-4; 7 nucleotides align to TRBD1. The J segment lost 10 bases and the V segment lost 6 bases, leaving 11 bases of the junction unmatched. The CDR3 has 14 amino acids. Germline V gives CDR1 SNHLY, CDR2 FYNNEI.

CDR3 loop: CASRETGTVNQPQHF. For the CDR3, the DNA is TGTGCCAGTCGAGAAACGGGGACAGTCAATCAGCCCCAGCATTTT. The rearrangement uses TRBV19 and TRBJ1-5; 7 bases match TRBD1. The CDR3 extends over 15 amino acids. Germline assignment: CDR1 LNHDA and CDR2 SQIVND (reference sequence). V shed 8 bases, J shed 3 bases, and the junction held 10 bases outside the gene matches.

In regard to this clone: This specimen includes other DNA sequences encoding the same CDR3. This sequence joins TRBV7-2 and TRBJ2-1, with 8 bases matching TRBD1. This CDR3 is 15 amino acids long. The V gene end was trimmed by 5 bases and the J gene end by 3 bases; junction bases not matched to a gene: 6. Germline V gives CDR1 SGHTA, CDR2 FQGNSA. The CDR3 reads CASSLGQGGYNEQFF. Written as DNA, the CDR3 is TGTGCCAGCAGCCTCGGACAGGGAGGCTACAATGAGCAGTTCTTC.

The chain couples TRBV10-3 to TRBJ1-1, with D perhaps matching TRBD1 (6 bases). Germline V CDR1 and CDR2: ENHRY, SYGVKD. The CDR3 contains 15 residues. V lost 10 bases and J lost 0, with 18 bases in between. The CDR3 DNA is TGTGCCAGCAGCTCTCACGACAGGTTGAACACTGAAGCTTTCTTT. As protein: CASSSHDRLNTEAFF.

This clone was seen a handful of times. This sequence joins TRBV13 and TRBJ1-6, with 8 bases fitting TRBD1. This CDR3 comprises 15 residues. Looked up from germline, CDR1 is PRHDT and CDR2 is FYEKMQ (reference sequence). Germline trimming cut 6 bases from V and 9 bases from J; bases unmatched to any gene: 10. The chain's CDR3 is CASRWNRGSSSPLHF. In nucleotides, the CDR3 is TGTGCCAGCAGATGGAACAGGGGGTCTAGTTCACCCCTCCACTTT.

A note on this clone: The same CDR3 can be traced to other DNA sequences in this sample. The V call is TRBV6-5, the J call TRBJ2-7; the match to TRBD1 covers 9 bases. This CDR3 comprises 13 residues. The germline gives CDR1 MNHEY, CDR2 SVGAGI. J lost 0 bases, V lost 8 bases, and 2 bases had no gene match. In nucleotides, the CDR3 is TGTGCCAGCGGACAGGGGAGCTCCTACGAGCAGTACTTC. Its protein product is CASGQGSSYEQYF.

A single count supports this clone. The chain employs TRBV5-4 and TRBJ2-2; D remains ambiguous. The CDR3 is made up of 15 amino acids. The germline V gene has CDR1 SGHNT and CDR2 YYREEE (reference sequence). Trimming stripped 4 bases from V and 5 bases from J, with 15 bases between. CDR3: CASSSGEIWTGELFF. The CDR3 bases are TGTGCCAGCAGCAGTGGGGAAATTTGGACCGGGGAGCTGTTTTTT.

V usage is TRBV30 and J usage is TRBJ2-1; D not resolved. V was cut by 0 bases and J by 6 bases, with 9 bases left in between. Germline CDR1 and CDR2: GTSNPN and SVGIG (reference sequence). The CDR3 length is 13 residues. The CDR3 protein is CAWSVRRGNEQFF. For the CDR3, the DNA is TGTGCCTGGAGTGTACGGCGAGGCAATGAGCAGTTCTTC.

The gene calls are TRBV2 and TRBJ2-1; no clear D. V dropped 5 bases and J dropped 8 bases, with 4 bases sitting between them. The CDR3 sequence is 10 residues long. The V gene's germline CDR1 is SNHLY and CDR2 FYNNEI. The CDR3 coding sequence is TGTGCCAGCAGTTTCTATGAGCAGTTCTTC. Its translation is CASSFYEQFF.

This chain links TRBV2 with TRBJ1-2, with 7 bases lining up with TRBD1. The V gene end was trimmed by 10 bases and the J gene end by 3 bases; junction bases not matched to a gene: 8. Germline V CDR1 and CDR2: SNHLY, FYNNEI. The CDR3 is made up of 13 amino acids. Here the CDR3 DNA reads TGTGCCAACACGGGACAGCTTTACTATGGCTACACCTTC. This gives the protein CANTGQLYYGYTF.